Listed below are T cell receptor beta chains from one sample, sequenced in a study of blood T cell repertoires in COVID-19. The assay was immunoSEQ multiplex PCR, and TCRdb's table has in-frame clones only and misses some. The sample holds 99,000 or so clones; approximately 85% are singletons and the top ten take 4% to 5.5%. The source material was peripheral blood. The receptors were gathered from a man between 60 and 75 years old with acute or convalescent COVID-19. The CDR3 runs from the conserved cysteine through the conserved F or W. A D gene is named only where the DNA matches it firmly. A row's size may be missing; if present it is once, few, many or a size class.

V gene,clone size,J gene,D gene,CDR3 protein,CDR3 DNA
TRBV2,NA,TRBJ2-1,TRBD2,CASSESQRGNNEQFF,TGTGCCAGCAGTGAATCCCAGCGGGGGAACAATGAGCAGTTCTTC
TRBV5-1,NA,TRBJ2-6,TRBD1,CASSSDRAGANVLTF,TGCGCCAGCAGCTCAGACAGGGCTGGGGCCAACGTCCTGACTTTC
TRBV7-9,NA,TRBJ1-2,TRBD1,CASSFGTDYGYTF,TGTGCCAGCAGCTTCGGGACAGACTATGGCTACACCTTC
TRBV4-1,once,TRBJ1-1,NA,CASSQDWRTNTEAFF,TGCGCCAGCAGCCAAGATTGGAGGACGAACACTGAAGCTTTCTTT
TRBV7-8,NA,TRBJ2-7,TRBD2,CASSTPGLAAYEQYF,TGTGCCAGCAGCACCCCGGGACTAGCGGCATACGAGCAGTACTTC
TRBV18,NA,TRBJ2-5,NA,CASSRTGREETQYF,TGTGCCAGCTCACGGACAGGGAGGGAAGAGACCCAGTACTTC
TRBV11-3,NA,TRBJ2-5,TRBD1,CASSFTGGEETQYF,TGTGCCAGCAGCTTTACAGGGGGTGAGGAGACCCAGTACTTC
TRBV27,NA,TRBJ1-4,NA,CASSLLGAGEKLFF,TGTGCCAGCAGTTTGCTGGGGGCAGGGGAAAAACTGTTTTTT
TRBV28,NA,TRBJ2-7,TRBD1,CASSPQGASYEQYF,TGTGCCAGCAGTCCTCAGGGGGCTTCCTACGAGCAGTACTTC
TRBV7-2,NA,TRBJ1-4,NA,CASSSSSSYNEKLFF,TGTGCCAGCAGCTCATCGTCGAGCTATAATGAAAAACTGTTTTTT
TRBV19,NA,TRBJ1-1,TRBD1,CASSIPSTGPNTEAFF,TGTGCCAGTAGTATCCCTTCGACAGGGCCAAACACTGAAGCTTTCTTT
TRBV6-2/TRBV6-3,few,TRBJ1-1,NA,CASSYAAGGTEAFF,TGTGCCAGCAGTTATGCGGCCGGGGGCACTGAAGCTTTCTTT
TRBV6-5,few,TRBJ2-7,TRBD1,CASPGPTGASYEQYF,TGTGCCAGCCCGGGGCCGACAGGGGCTTCCTACGAGCAGTACTTC
TRBV18,NA,TRBJ2-2,NA,CASSTTGTNTGELFF,TGTGCCAGCTCAACGACAGGGACTAACACCGGGGAGCTGTTTTTT
TRBV11-3,NA,TRBJ2-1,TRBD1,CASSSGQGASYNEQFF,TGTGCCAGCAGCTCGGGACAGGGTGCGTCCTACAATGAGCAGTTCTTC
TRBV18,NA,TRBJ1-5,TRBD1,CASSAGTGGGQPQHF,TGTGCCAGCTCAGCGGGCACAGGGGGCGGTCAGCCCCAGCATTTT
TRBV5-1,few,TRBJ1-5,TRBD1,CASSLGQGDQPQHF,TGCGCCAGCAGCTTGGGGCAGGGGGATCAGCCCCAGCATTTT
TRBV12-3/TRBV12-4,NA,TRBJ1-2,NA,CASSLNSVYGYTF,TGTGCCAGCAGTTTAAACTCGGTCTATGGCTACACCTTC